The clone carrying this T cell receptor (beta chain) was picked up a small number of times. Its antigen is unknown. Regions amplified from RNA transcripts were the TCR beta CDR3 regions. A set of HTBI primers served as the primers for a first-round RT-PCR of the TCR CDR3. TCRdb re-called the multiplex PCR reads through MiXCR, storing one row per CDR3 protein. The table records more than 550,000 distinct CDR3 sequences, about 17% of them present only once. The data originate from a study of T cells in Graves' hyperthyroidism and ophthalmopathy. Trimming removed 1 base from V and 3 bases from J; junction bases left unmatched: 7. The length of the CDR3 is 17 residues. The germline V gene encodes CDR1 LGHDT and CDR2 YNNKEL (reference sequence). Study-wide points: Also found in blood were most expanded thyroid clonotypes above 0.001.

Sequenced material: blood. The chain joins TRBV3-1 to TRBJ2-3; 10 bases map to TRBD2. The clonotype comes from a woman in her 50s with Graves' hyperthyroidism that later progressed to Graves' ophthalmopathy. CDR3 sequence reads: CASSQAVAGGGTDTQYF. Written as DNA, the CDR3 is TGTGCCAGCAGCCAAGCAGTAGCGGGAGGTGGTACAGATACGCAGTATTTT.